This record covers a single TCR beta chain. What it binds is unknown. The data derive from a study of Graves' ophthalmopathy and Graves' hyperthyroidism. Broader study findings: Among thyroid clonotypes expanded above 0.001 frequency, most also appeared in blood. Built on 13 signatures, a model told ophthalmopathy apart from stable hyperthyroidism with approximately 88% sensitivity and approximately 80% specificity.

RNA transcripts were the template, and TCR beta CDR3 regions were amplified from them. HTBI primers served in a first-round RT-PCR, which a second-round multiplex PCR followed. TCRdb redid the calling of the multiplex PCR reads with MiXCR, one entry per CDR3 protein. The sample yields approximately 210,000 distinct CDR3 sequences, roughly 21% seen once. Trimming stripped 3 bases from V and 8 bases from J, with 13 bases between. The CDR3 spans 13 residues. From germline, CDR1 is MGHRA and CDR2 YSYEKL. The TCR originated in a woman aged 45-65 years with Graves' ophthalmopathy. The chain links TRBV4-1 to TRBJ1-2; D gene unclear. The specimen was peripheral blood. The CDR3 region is CASSQSTARGYTF. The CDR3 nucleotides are TGCGCCAGCAGCCAGTCCACAGCTCGGGGCTACACCTTC.